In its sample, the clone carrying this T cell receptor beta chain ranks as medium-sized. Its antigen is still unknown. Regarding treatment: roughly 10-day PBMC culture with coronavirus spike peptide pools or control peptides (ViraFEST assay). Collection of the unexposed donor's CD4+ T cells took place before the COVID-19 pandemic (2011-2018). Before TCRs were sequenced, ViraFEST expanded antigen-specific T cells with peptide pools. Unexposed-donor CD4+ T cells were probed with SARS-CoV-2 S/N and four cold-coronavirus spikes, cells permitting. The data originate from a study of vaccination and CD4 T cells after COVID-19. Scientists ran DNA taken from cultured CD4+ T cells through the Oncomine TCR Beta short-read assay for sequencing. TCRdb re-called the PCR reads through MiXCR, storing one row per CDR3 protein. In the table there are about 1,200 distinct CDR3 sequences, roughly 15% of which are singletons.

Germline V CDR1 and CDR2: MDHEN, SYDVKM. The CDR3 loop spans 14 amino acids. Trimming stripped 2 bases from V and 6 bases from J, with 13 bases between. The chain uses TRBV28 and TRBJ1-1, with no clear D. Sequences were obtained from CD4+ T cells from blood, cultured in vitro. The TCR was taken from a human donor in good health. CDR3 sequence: CASSLIQFTAEAFF. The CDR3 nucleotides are TGTGCCAGCAGTTTAATCCAGTTCACGGCTGAAGCTTTCTTT.